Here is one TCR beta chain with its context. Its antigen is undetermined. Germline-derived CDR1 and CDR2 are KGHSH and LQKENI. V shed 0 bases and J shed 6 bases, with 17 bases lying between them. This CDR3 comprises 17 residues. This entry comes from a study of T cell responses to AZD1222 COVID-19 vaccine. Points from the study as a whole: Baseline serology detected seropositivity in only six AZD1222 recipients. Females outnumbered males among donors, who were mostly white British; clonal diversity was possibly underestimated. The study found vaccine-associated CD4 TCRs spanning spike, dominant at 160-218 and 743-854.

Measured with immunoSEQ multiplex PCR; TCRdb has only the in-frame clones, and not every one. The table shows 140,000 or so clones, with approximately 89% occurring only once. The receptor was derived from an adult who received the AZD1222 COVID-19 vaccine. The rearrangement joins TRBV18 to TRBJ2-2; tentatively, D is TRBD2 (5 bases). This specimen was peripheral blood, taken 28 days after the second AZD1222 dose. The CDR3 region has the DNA TGTGCCAGCTCACCACCTACGGGCGGGCAGCACGCCGGGGAGCTGTTTTTT. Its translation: CASSPPTGGQHAGELFF. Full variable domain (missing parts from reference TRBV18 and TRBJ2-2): NAGVMQNPRHLVRRRGQEARLRCSPMKGHSHVYWYRQLPEEGLKFMVYLQKENIIDESGMPKERFSAEFPKEGPSILRIQQVVRGDSAAYFCASSPPTGGQHAGELFFGEGSRLTVL.